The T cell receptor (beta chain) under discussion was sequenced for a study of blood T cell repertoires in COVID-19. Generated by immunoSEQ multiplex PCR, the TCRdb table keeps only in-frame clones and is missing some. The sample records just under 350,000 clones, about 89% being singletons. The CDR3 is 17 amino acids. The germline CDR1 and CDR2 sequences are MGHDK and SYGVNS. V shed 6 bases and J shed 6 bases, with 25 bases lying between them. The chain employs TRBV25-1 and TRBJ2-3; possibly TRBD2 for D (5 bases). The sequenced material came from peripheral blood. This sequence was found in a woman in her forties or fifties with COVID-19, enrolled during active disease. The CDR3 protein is CASRRQGGGRKRDTQYF. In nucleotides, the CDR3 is TGTGCCAGCAGACGACAAGGTGGCGGGCGGAAGCGGGATACGCAGTATTTT. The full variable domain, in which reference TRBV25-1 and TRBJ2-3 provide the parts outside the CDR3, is EADIYQTPRYLVIGTGKKITLECSQTMGHDKMYWYQQDPGMELHLIHYSYGVNSTEKGDLSSESTVSRIRTEHFPLTLESARPSHTSQYLCASRRQGGGRKRDTQYFGPGTRLTVL.